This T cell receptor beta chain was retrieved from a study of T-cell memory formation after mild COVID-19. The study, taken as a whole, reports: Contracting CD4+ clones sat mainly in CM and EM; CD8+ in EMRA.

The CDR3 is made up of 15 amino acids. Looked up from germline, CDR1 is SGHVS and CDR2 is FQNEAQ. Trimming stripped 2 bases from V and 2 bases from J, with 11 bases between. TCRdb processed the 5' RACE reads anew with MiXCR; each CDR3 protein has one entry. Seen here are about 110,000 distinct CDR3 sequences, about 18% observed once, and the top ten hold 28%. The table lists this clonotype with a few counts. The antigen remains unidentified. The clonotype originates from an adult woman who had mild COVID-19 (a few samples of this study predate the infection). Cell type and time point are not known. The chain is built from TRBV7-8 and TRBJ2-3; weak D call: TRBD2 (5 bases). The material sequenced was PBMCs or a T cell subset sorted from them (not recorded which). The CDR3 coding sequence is TGTGCCAGCAGCTTACTAGCTGGGCCCACAGATACGCAGTATTTT. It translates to CASSLLAGPTDTQYF.